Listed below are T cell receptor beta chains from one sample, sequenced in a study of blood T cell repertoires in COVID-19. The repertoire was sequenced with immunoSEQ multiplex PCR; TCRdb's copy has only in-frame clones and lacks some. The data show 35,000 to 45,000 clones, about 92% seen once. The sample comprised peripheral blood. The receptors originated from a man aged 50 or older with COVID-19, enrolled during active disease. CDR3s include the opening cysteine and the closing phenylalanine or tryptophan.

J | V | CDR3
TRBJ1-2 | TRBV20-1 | CSAAQGDGYTF
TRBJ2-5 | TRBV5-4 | CASRPQRGSGPETQYF
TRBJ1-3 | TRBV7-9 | CASSTDRGSGNTIYF
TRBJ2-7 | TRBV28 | CASSLTGRTSGRRRAYEQYF
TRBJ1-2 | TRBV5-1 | CASSLGGLYNYGYTF
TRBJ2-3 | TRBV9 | CASSAGDTADTQYF
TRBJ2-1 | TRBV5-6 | CASSLLTSGTYYNEQFF
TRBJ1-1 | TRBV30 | CAGGTWRGGAFF
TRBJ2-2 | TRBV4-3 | CASSQELQAELNTGELFF
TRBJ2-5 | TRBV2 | CASGGLAGGGETQYF
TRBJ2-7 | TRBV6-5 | CASSYRGDRTYEQYF
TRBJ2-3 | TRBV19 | CASSMASSDTQYF
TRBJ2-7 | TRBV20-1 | CSASWDRDYEQYF
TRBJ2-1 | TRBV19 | CASTDRTSYNEQFF
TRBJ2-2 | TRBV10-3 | CAIRREGLRDTGELFF
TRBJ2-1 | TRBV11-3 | CASSPRQVSYNEQFF
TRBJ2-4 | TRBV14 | CASSQDPRGWENIQYF
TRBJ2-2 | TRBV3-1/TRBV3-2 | CASNPSAWGAGELFF
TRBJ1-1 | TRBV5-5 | CASSLLGGLAEAFF
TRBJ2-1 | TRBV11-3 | CASSTTSFEQFF
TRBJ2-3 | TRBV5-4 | CASTLGVTGTDTQYF
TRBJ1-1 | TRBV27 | CASSLQGARWMATEAFF
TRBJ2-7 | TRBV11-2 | CASSLVNYNPYGTYEQYF
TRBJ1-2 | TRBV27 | CASRPLRNYGYTF
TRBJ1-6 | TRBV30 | CAWSPTRGVGSPLHF
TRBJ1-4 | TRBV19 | CASTQGGSATNEKLFF
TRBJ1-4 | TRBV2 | CASSEAREKLFF
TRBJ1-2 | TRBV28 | CASSLRGGGYGYTF
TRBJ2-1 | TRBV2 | CASSVLRLAEDYNEQFF
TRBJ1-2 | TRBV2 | CASIEGQGYGYTF
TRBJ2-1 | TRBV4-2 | CASSQGAGSYNEQFF
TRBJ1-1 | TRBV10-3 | CAITQTGAGTEAFF
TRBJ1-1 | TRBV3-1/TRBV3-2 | CASSQSYRILNTEAFF
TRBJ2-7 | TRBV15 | CATSRVRPGGHNEQYF
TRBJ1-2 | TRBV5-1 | CASSLEAGGYGYTF
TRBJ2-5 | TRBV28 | CASSQVRETQYF